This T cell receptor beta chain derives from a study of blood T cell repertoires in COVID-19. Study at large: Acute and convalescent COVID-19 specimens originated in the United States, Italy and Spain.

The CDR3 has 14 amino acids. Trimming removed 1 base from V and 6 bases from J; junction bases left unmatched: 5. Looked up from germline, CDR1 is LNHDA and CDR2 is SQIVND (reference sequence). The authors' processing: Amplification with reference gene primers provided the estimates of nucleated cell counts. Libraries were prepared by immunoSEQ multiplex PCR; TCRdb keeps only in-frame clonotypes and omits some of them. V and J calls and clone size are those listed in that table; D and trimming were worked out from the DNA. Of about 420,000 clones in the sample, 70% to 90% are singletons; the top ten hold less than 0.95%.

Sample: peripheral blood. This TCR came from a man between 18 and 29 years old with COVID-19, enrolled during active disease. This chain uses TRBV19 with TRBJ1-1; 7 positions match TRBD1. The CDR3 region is CASSIGRGYSEAFF. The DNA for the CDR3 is TGTGCCAGTAGTATAGGCAGGGGGTATTCTGAAGCTTTCTTT.